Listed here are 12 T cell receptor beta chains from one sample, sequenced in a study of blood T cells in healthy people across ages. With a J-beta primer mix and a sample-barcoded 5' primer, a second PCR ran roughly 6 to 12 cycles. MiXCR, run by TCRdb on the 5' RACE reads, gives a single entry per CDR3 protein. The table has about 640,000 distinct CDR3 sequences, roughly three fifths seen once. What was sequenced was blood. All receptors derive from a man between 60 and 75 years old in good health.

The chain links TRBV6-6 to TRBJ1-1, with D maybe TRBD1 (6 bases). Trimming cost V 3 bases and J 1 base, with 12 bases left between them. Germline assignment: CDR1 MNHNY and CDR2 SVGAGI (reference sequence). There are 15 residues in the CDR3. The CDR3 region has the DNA TGTGCCAGCAGTTATAGGGACATTGAGAACACTGAAGCTTTCTTT. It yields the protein CASSYRDIENTEAFF.

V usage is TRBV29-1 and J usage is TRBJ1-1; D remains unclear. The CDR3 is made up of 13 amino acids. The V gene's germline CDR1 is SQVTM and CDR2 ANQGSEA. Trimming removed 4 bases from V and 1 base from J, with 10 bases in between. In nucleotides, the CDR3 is TGCAGCGTTGCCGCCCAGACGAACACTGAAGCTTTCTTT. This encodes CSVAAQTNTEAFF. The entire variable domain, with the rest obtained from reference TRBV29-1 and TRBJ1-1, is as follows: SAVISQKPSRDICQRGTSLTIQCQVDSQVTMMFWYRQQPGQSLTLIATANQGSEATYESGFVIDKFPISRPNLTFSTLTVSNMSPEDSSIYLCSVAAQTNTEAFFGQGTRLTVV.

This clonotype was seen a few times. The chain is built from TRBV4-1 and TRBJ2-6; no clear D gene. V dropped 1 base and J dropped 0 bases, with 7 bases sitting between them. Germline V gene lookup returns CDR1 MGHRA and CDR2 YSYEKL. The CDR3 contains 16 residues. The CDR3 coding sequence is TGCGCCAGCAGCCAAGCCCCCGGCTCTGGGGCCAACGTCCTGACTTTC. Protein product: CASSQAPGSGANVLTF.

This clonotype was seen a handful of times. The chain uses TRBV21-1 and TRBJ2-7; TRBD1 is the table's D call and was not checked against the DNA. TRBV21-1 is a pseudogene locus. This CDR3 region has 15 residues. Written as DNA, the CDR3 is TGTGCCAGCAGCATTTACGGGACGGATCGTTACGAGCAGTACTTC. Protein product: CASSIYGTDRYEQYF.

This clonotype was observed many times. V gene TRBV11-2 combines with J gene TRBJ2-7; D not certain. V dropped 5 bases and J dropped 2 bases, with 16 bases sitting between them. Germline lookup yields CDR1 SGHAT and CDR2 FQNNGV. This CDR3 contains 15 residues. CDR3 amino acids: CASSPPVGRTYEQYF. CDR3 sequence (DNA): TGTGCCAGCAGCCCCCCGGTAGGCCGGACCTACGAGCAGTACTTC.

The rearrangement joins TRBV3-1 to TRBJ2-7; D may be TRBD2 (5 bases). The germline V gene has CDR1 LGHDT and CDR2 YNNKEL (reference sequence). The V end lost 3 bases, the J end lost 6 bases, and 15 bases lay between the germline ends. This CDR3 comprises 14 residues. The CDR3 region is CASSQAGRVIEQYF. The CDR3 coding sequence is TGTGCCAGCAGCCAGGCGGGTCGGGTAATCGAGCAGTACTTC.

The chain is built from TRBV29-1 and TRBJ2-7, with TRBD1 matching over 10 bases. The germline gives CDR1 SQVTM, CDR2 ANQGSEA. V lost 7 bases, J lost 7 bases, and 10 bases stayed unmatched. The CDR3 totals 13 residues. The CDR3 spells CSAGGQGSNEQYF. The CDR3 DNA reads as TGCAGCGCGGGGGGACAGGGGAGCAATGAGCAGTACTTC.

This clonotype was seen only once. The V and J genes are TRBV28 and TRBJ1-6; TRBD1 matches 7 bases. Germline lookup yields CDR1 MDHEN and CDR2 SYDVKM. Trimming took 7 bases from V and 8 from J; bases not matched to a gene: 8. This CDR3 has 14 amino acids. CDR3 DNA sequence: TGTGCCAGCACCCCAAGGCAGGGGGATTCACCCCTCCACTTT. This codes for CASTPRQGDSPLHF.

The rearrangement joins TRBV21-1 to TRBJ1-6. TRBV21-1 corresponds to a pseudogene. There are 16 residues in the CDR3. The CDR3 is CASSKAEGYNNSPLHF. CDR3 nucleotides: TGTGCCAGCAGCAAAGCGGAGGGATATAATAATTCACCCCTCCACTTT.

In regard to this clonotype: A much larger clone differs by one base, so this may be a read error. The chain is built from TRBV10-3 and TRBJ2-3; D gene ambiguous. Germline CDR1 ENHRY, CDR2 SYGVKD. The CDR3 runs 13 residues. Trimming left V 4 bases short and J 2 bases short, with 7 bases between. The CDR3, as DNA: TGTGCCATCAGTGGGCCGAACACAGATACGCAGTATTTT. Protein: CAISGPNTDTQYF.

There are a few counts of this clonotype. The CDR3 is CASSGGGGGSYNEQFF. The CDR3 nucleotides read TGTGCCAGCAGTGGGGGCGGGGGGGGATCCTACAATGAGCAGTTCTTC. The chain links TRBV2 to TRBJ2-1; 9 bases match TRBD2. The V and J ends lost 4 bases and 1 base, in that order; junction bases with no gene match: 5. The V gene's germline CDR1 is SNHLY and CDR2 FYNNEI. This CDR3 has 16 residues. Full variable domain (outside the CDR3, taken from reference TRBV2 and TRBJ2-1): EPEVTQTPSHQVTQMGQEVILRCVPISNHLYFYWYRQILGQKVEFLVSFYNNEISEKSEIFDDQFSVERPDGSNFTLKIRSTKLEDSAMYFCASSGGGGGSYNEQFFGPGTRLTVL.

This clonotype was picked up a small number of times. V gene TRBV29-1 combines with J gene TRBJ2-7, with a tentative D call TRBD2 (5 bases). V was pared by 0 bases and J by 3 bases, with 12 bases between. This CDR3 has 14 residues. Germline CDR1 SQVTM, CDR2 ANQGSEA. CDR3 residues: CSVEDPAGFYEQYF. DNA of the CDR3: TGCAGCGTTGAAGATCCGGCGGGCTTCTACGAGCAGTACTTC.